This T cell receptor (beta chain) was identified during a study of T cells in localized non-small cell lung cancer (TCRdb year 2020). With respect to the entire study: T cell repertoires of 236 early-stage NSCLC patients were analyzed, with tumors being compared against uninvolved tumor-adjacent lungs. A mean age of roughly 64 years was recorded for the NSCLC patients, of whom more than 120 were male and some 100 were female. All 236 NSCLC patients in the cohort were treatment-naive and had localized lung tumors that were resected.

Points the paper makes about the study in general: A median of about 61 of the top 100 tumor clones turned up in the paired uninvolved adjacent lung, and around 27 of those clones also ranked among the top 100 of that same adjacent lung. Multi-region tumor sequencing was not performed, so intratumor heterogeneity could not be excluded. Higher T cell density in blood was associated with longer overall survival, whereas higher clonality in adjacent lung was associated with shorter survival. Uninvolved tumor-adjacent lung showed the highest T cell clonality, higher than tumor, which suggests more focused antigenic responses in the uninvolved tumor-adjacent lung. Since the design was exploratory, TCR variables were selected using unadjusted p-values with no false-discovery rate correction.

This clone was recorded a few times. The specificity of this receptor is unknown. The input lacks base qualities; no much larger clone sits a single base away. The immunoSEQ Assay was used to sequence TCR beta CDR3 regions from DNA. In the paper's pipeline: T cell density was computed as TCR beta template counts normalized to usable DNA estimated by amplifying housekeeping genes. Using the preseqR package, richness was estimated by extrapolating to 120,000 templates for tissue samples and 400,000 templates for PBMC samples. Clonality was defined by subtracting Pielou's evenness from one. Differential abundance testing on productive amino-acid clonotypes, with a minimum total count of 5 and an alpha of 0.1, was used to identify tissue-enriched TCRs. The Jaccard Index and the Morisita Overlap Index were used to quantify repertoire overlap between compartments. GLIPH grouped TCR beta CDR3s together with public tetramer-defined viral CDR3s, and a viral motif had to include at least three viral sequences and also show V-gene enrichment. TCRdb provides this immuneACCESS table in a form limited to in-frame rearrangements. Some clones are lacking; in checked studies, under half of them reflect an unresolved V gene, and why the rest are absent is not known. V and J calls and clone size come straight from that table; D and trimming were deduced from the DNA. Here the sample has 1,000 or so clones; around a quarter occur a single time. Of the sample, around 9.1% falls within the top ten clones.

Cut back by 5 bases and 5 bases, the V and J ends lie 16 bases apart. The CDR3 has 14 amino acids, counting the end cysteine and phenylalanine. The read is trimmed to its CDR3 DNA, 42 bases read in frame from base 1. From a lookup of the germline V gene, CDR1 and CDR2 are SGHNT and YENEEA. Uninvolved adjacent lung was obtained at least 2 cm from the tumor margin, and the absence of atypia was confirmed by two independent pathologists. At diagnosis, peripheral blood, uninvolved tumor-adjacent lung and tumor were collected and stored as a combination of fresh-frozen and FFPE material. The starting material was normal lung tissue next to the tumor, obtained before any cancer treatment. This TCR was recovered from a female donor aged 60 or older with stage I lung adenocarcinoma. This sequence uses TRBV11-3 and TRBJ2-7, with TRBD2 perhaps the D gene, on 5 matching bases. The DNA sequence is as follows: TGTGCCAGCAGCACCGCCGGACTTTACCACGAGCAGTACTTC. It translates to CASSTAGLYHEQYF. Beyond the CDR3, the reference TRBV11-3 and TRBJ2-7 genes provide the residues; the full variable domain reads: EAGVVQSPRYKIIEKKQPVAFWCNPISGHNTLYWYLQNLGQGPELLIRYENEEAVDDSQLPKDRFSAERLKGVDSTLKIQPAELGDSAVYLCASSTAGLYHEQYFGPGTRLTVT.